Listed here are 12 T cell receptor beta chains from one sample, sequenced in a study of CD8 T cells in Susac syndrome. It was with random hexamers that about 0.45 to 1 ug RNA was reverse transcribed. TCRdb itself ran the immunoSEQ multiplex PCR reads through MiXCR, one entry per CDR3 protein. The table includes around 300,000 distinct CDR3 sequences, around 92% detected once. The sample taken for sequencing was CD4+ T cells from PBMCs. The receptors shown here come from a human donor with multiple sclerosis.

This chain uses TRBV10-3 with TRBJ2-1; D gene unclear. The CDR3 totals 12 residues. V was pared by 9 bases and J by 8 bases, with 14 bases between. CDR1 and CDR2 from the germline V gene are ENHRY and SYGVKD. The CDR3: CAISPRVDEQFF. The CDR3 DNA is TGTGCCATTTCGCCCCGGGTGGATGAGCAGTTCTTC.

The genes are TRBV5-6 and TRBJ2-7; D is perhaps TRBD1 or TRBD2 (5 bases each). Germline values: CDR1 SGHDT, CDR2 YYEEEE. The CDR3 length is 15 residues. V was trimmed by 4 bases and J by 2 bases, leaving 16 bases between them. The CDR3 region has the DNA TGTGCCAGCAGCGGGGGACCGAAGCACACCTACGAGCAGTACTTC. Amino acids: CASSGGPKHTYEQYF.

The CDR3 region is CASRSFAGSEQFF. CDR3 nucleotide sequence: TGTGCCAGCAGGTCCTTCGCGGGGAGTGAGCAGTTCTTC. The chain uses TRBV2 and TRBJ2-1; possibly TRBD2 for D (6 bases). CDR1 SNHLY and CDR2 FYNNEI come from the germline V gene. V dropped 6 bases and J dropped 9 bases, with 15 bases sitting between them. The CDR3 spans 13 residues.

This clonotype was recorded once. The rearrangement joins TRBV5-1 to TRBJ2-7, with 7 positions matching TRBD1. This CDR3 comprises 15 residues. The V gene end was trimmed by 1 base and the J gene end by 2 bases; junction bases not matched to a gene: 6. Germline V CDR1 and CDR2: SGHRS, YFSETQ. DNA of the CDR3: TGCGCCAGCAGCTTGAATACAGGGGTTACCTACGAGCAGTACTTC. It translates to CASSLNTGVTYEQYF.

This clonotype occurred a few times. For the CDR3, the DNA is TGTGCCAGCAGCTTAAATGGGGGACCTTACGAGCAGTACTTC. The encoded protein is CASSLNGGPYEQYF. The genes are TRBV7-3 and TRBJ2-7; perhaps D is TRBD1 or TRBD2 (5 bases each). There are 14 residues in the CDR3. Germline CDR1 is SGHTA and CDR2 is FQGTGA. Trimming stripped 1 base from V and 4 bases from J, with 11 bases between.

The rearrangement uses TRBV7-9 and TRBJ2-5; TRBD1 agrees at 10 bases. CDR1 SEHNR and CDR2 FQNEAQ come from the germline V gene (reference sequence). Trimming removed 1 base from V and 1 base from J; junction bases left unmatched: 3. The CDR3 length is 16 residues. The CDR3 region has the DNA TGTGCCAGCAGCTTAGGGGACAGGGGCTTCCAAGAGACCCAGTACTTC. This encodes CASSLGDRGFQETQYF.

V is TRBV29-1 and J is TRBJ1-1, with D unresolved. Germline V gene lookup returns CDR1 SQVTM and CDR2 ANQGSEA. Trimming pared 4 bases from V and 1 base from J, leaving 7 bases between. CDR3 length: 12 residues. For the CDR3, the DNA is TGCAGCGTTGTGGTGGGGAACACTGAAGCTTTCTTT. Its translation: CSVVVGNTEAFF.

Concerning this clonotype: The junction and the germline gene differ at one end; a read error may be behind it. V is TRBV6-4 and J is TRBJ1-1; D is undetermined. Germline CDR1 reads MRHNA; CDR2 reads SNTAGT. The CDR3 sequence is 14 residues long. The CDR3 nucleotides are TGTGCCAGCAGTGAGGACGGAGAGAACCCTGAAGCTTTCTTT. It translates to CASSEDGENPEAFF.

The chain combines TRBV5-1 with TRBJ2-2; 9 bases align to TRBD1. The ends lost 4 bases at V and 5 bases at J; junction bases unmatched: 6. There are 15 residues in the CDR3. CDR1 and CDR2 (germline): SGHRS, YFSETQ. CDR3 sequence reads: CASSTPGQGTGELFF. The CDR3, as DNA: TGCGCCAGCAGCACACCGGGACAGGGAACCGGGGAGCTGTTTTTT. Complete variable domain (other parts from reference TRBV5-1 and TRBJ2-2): KAGVTQTPRYLIKTRGQQVTLSCSPISGHRSVSWYQQTPGQGLQFLFEYFSETQRNKGNFPGRFSGRQFSNSRSEMNVSTLELGDSALYLCASSTPGQGTGELFFGEGSRLTVL.

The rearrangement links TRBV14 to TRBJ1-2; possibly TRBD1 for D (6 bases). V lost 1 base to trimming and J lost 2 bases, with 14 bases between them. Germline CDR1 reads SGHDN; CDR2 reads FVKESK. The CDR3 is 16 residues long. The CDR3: CASSQVSMDSNYGYTF. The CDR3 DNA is TGTGCCAGCAGCCAAGTTTCGATGGACAGCAACTATGGCTACACCTTC.

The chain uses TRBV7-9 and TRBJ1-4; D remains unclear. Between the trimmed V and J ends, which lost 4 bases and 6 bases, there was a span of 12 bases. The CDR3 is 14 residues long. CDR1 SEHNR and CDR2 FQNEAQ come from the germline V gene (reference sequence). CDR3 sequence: CASSSTSSDEKLFF. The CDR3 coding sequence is TGTGCCAGCAGCTCGACAAGTTCGGATGAAAAACTGTTTTTT.

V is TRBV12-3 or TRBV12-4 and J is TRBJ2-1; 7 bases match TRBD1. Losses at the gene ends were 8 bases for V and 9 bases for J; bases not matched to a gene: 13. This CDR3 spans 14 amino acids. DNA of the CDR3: TGTGCCAGCCGCCCGACAGGGCCGGTAACTGAGCAGTTCTTC. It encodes CASRPTGPVTEQFF.